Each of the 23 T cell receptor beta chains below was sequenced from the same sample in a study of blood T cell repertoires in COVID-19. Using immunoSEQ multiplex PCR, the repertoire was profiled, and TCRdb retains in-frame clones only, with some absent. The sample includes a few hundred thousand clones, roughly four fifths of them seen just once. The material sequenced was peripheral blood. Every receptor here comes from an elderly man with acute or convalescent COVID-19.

The CDR3, as DNA: TGTGCCAGCAGTTTATGGTTCGGGGAGGGGGACTCTGGAAACACCATATATTTT. As protein: CASSLWFGEGDSGNTIYF. The genes are TRBV28 and TRBJ1-3, with D perhaps TRBD1 (6 bases). V lost 0 bases to trimming and J lost 0 bases, with 15 bases between them. CDR3 length equals 18 residues. Germline loops: CDR1 MDHEN, CDR2 SYDVKM.

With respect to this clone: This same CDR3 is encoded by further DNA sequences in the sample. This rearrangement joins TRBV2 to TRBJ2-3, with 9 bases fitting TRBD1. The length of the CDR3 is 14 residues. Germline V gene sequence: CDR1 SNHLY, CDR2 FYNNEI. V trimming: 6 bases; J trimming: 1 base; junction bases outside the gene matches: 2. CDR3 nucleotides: TGTGCCAGCAGCCGGGACAGGGGCACAGATACGCAGTATTTT. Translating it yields CASSRDRGTDTQYF. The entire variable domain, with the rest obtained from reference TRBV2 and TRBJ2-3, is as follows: EPEVTQTPSHQVTQMGQEVILRCVPISNHLYFYWYRQILGQKVEFLVSFYNNEISEKSEIFDDQFSVERPDGSNFTLKIRSTKLEDSAMYFCASSRDRGTDTQYFGPGTRLTVL.

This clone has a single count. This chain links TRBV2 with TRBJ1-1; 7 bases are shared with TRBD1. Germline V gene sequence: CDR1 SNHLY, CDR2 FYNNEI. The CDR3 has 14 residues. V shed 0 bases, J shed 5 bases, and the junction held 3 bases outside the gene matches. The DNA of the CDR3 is TGTGCCAGCAGTGAAGCGCTGGACAGGACTGAAGCTTTCTTT. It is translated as CASSEALDRTEAFF.

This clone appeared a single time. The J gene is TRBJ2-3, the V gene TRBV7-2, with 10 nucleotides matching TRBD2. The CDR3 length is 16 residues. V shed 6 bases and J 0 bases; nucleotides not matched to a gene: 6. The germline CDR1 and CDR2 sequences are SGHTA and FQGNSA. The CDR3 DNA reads TGTGCCAGCAGGTGGACTAGCGGCACTAGCACAGATACGCAGTATTTT. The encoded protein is CASRWTSGTSTDTQYF.

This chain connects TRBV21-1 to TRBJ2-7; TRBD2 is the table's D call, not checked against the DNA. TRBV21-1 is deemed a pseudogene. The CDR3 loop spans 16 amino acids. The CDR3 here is CASSSGDSGDPYEQYF. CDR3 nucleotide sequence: TGTGCCAGCAGCAGCGGGGATAGCGGGGATCCCTACGAGCAGTACTTC.

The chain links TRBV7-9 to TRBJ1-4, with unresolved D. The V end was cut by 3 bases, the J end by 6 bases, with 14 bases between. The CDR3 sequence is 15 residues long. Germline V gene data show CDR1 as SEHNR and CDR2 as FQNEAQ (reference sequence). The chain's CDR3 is CASSFYRRADEKLFF. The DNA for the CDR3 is TGTGCCAGCAGCTTCTATAGGAGGGCGGATGAAAAACTGTTTTTT.

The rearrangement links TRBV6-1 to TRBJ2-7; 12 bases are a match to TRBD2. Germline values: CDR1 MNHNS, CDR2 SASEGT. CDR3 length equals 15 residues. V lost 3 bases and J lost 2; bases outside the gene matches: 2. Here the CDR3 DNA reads TGTGCCAGCAGTGAGACTAGCGGGGGCCCCTACGAGCAGTACTTC. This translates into CASSETSGGPYEQYF.

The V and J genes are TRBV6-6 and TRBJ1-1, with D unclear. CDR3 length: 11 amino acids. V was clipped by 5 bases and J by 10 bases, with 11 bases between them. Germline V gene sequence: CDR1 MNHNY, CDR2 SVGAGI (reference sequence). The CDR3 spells CASSTRAGAFF. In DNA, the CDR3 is TGTGCCAGCAGTACTAGGGCGGGAGCTTTCTTT.

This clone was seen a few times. The CDR3 DNA reads TGTGCCAGTAGTAAAGACACGGCCCCTCGGGGTGAGCAGTTCTTC. Translated: CASSKDTAPRGEQFF. The V and J genes are TRBV19 and TRBJ2-1; D possibly corresponds to TRBD2 (5 bases). The CDR3 has 15 residues. V lost 4 bases and J 9 bases, leaving 19 bases between the germline ends. Per germline, CDR1 LNHDA and CDR2 SQIVND (reference sequence).

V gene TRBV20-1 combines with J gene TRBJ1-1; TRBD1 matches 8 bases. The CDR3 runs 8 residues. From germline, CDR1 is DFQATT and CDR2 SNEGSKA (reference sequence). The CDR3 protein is CPTGGAFF. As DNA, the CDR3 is TGCCCTACAGGGGGGGCTTTCTTT.

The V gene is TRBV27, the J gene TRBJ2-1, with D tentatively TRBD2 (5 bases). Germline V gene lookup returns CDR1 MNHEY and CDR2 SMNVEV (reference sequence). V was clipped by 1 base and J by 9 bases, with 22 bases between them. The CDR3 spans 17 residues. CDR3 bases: TGTGCCAGCAGTTTATTTCTGGGGTTTTACGACGAGGGTGAGCAGTTCTTC. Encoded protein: CASSLFLGFYDEGEQFF.

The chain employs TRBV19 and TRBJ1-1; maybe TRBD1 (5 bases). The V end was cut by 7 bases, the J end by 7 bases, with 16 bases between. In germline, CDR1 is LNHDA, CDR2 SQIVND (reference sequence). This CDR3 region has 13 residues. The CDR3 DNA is TGTGCCAGTAACCTCGGTCGGGGGGTTGAAGCTTTCTTT. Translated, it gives CASNLGRGVEAFF.

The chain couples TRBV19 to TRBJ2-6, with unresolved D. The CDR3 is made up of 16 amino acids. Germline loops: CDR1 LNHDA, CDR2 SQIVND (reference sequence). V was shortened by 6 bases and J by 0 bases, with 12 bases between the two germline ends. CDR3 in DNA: TGTGCCAGTAGCCCCCGATTCAGCTCTGGGGCCAACGTCCTGACTTTC. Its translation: CASSPRFSSGANVLTF.

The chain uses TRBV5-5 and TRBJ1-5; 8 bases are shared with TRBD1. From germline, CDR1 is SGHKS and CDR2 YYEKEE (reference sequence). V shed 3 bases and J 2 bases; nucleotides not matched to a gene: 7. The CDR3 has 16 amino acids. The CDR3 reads CASSSETGVGNQPQHF. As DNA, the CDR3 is TGTGCCAGCAGCTCCGAGACAGGGGTGGGCAATCAGCCCCAGCATTTT.

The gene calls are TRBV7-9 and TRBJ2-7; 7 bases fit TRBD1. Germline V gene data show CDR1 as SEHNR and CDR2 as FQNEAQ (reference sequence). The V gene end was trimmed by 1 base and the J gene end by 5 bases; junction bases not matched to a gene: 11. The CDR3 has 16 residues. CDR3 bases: TGTGCCAGCAGCTTAGTAGCGCCGACAGGGAACCACGAGCAGTACTTC. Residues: CASSLVAPTGNHEQYF.

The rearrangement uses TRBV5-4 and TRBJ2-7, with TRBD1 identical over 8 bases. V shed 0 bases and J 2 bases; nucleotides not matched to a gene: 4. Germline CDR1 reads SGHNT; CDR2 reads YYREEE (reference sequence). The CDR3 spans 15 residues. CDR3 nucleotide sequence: TGTGCCAGCAGCTTGGCCCAGGGACAGGCCTACGAGCAGTACTTC. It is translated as CASSLAQGQAYEQYF.

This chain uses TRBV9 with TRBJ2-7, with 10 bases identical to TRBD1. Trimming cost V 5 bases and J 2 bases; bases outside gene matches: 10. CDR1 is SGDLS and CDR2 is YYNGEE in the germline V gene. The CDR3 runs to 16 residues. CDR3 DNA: TGTGCCAGCAGACTATACCCCGGGACAGGGGCCTACGAGCAGTACTTC. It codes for CASRLYPGTGAYEQYF.

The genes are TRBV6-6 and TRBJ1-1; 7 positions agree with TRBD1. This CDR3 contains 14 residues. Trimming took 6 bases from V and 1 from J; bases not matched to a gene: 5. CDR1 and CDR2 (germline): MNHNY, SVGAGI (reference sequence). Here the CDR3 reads CASSHNRGNTEAFF. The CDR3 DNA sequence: TGTGCCAGCAGCCACAACAGGGGGAACACTGAAGCTTTCTTT.

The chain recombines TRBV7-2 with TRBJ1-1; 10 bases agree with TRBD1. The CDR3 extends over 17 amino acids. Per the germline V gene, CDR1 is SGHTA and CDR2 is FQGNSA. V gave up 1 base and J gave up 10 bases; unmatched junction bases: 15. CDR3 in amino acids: CASSLGGTGASVRGAFF. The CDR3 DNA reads TGTGCCAGCAGCTTAGGGGGGACAGGGGCTTCCGTAAGGGGAGCTTTCTTT.

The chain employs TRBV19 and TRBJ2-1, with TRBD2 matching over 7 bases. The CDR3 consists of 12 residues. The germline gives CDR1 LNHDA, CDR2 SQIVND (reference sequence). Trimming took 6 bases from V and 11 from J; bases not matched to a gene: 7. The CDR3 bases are TGTGCCAGTAGCCCCCAAGCGGGACAGCAGTTCTTC. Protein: CASSPQAGQQFF. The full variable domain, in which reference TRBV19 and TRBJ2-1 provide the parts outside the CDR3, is DGGITQSPKYLFRKEGQNVTLSCEQNLNHDAMYWYRQDPGQGLRLIYYSQIVNDFQKGDIAEGYSVSREKKESFPLTVTSAQKNPTAFYLCASSPQAGQQFFGPGTRLTVL.

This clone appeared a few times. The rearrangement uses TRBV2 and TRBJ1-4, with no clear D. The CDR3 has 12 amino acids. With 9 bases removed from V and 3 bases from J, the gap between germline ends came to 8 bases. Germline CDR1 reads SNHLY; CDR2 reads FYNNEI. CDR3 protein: CARQSSNEKLFF. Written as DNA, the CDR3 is TGTGCCAGACAGAGTTCTAATGAAAAACTGTTTTTT.

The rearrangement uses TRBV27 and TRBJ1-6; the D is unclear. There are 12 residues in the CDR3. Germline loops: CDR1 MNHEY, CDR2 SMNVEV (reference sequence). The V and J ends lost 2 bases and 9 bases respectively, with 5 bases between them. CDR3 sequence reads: CASSLRGSPLHF. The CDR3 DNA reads TGTGCCAGCAGTTTAAGAGGTTCACCCCTCCACTTT.

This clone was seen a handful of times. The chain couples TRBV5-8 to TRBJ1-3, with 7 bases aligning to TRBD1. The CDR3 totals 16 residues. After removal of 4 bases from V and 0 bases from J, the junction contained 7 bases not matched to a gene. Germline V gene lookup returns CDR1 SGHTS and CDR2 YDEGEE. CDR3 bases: TGTGCCAGCAGCAGATGGACAGGCGCCTCTGGAAACACCATATATTTT. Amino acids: CASSRWTGASGNTIYF.